The 27 T cell receptor beta chains below were found in one sample sequenced in a study of breast tumors, draining lymph nodes, adjacent tissues. TCRdb re-called the multiplex PCR reads with MiXCR, one entry per CDR3 protein. The sample includes roughly 110,000 distinct CDR3 sequences, roughly 29% of them seen just once. Axillary draining lymph nodes of breast cancer patients supplied the node samples. The sequenced sample consisted of axillary lymph node tissue. Receptor source: a female donor with breast cancer. Some clones in this sample may be carry-over from other donors' samples.

This clonotype was counted at least ten times. V and J are TRBV19 and TRBJ1-2; D not certain. The V end was cut by 3 bases, the J end by 3 bases, with 11 bases between. The CDR3 runs to 14 residues. Germline CDR1 reads LNHDA; CDR2 reads SQIVND (reference sequence). In DNA form, the CDR3 reads TGTGCCAGTAGTATGCGGGGAAAGGACTATGGCTACACCTTC. Translating gives CASSMRGKDYGYTF.

In this sample, this clonotype turned up many times. This chain uses TRBV28 with TRBJ1-2, with D possibly matching TRBD1 (6 bases). Trimming shortened V by 5 bases and J by 6 bases, and 22 bases separated the two germline ends. In germline, CDR1 is MDHEN, CDR2 SYDVKM. This CDR3 region has 16 residues. The CDR3 protein is CASSTRGGRGRHGYTF. CDR3 nucleotides: TGTGCCAGCAGTACCCGGGGGGGCAGGGGCCGGCATGGCTACACCTTC.

A word on this clonotype: Lacking the conserved final phenylalanine or tryptophan, this CDR3 likely reflects a read error. The chain recombines TRBV19 with TRBJ2-3; D might be TRBD1 or TRBD2, each matching 6 bases. The CDR3 contains 16 residues. The germline V gene encodes CDR1 LNHDA and CDR2 SQIVND (reference sequence). The CDR3 coding sequence is TGTGCCAGTAGTATCCCTAGGGGGGAGAGCACAGGTACGCAGTATTCT. This encodes CASSIPRGESTGTQYS.

In its sample, this clonotype was seen many times. V usage is TRBV5-4 and J usage is TRBJ1-6; no clear D. Trimming cost V 0 bases and J 0 bases, with 10 bases left between them. The germline gives CDR1 SGHNT, CDR2 YYREEE (reference sequence). CDR3 size: 17 residues. The CDR3 sequence is CASSLGQRSSYNSPLHF. In DNA, the CDR3 is TGTGCCAGCAGCTTGGGCCAGCGGAGCTCCTATAATTCACCCCTCCACTTT.

This clonotype was observed at least ten times. This chain connects TRBV5-1 to TRBJ2-1; possibly TRBD1 for D (6 bases). V lost 7 bases and J 9 bases, leaving 20 bases between the germline ends. CDR1 and CDR2 from the germline V gene are SGHRS and YFSETQ. The length of the CDR3 is 14 residues. The CDR3 spells CASRWDPIQGEQFF. The CDR3 bases are TGCGCCAGCCGCTGGGACCCAATACAGGGTGAGCAGTTCTTC.

A note on this clonotype: A read error may explain this, as a much larger clone is one base away. The conserved phenylalanine or tryptophan is not found at the CDR3 terminus, so this likely reflects a read error. The J gene is TRBJ2-1, the V gene TRBV11-3; 8 bases map to TRBD1. The CDR3 totals 15 residues. V was pared by 4 bases and J by 4 bases, with 6 bases of the junction left unmatched. CDR1 is SGHNT, CDR2 YENEEA, per germline. CDR3 in DNA: TGTGCCAGCAGCTGGGACAGGCAGACATACAATGAGCAGTTCCTC. It specifies CASSWDRQTYNEQFL.

This clonotype was seen repeatedly, ten times or more. V and J are TRBV28 and TRBJ2-5, with D hard to call. CDR3 length: 12 residues. V dropped 7 bases and J dropped 4 bases, with 10 bases sitting between them. The germline V gene has CDR1 MDHEN and CDR2 SYDVKM. DNA for the CDR3: TGTGCCAGCAAAAACCCCGGAGAGACCCAGTACTTC. Protein sequence: CASKNPGETQYF.

CDR3 region: CSAREGGPRNTEAFF. The CDR3 DNA reads as TGCAGTGCTAGAGAAGGGGGGCCCAGGAACACTGAAGCTTTCTTT. The genes are TRBV20-1 and TRBJ1-1; possible D gene TRBD1, 6 bases. The V end lost 0 bases, the J end lost 1 base, and 12 bases lay between the germline ends. Germline values: CDR1 DFQATT, CDR2 SNEGSKA (reference sequence). This CDR3 has 15 residues.

This clonotype was observed at least ten times. The gene calls are TRBV20-1 and TRBJ1-3, with TRBD1 matching 9 bases. Per the germline V gene, CDR1 is DFQATT and CDR2 is SNEGSKA (reference sequence). V shed 2 bases and J 2 bases; nucleotides not matched to a gene: 1. The CDR3 has 14 amino acids. CDR3 in DNA: TGCAGTGCTAGAAGACAGGGGGCTGGAAACACCATATATTTT. Residues: CSARRQGAGNTIYF.

This clonotype was seen a single time. This rearrangement joins TRBV10-2 to TRBJ2-5, with 10 bases aligning to TRBD1. V lost 0 bases to trimming and J lost 4 bases; unmatched junction nucleotides: 5. Germline-derived CDR1 and CDR2 are WSHSY and SAAADI. The CDR3 loop spans 16 amino acids. The CDR3 protein is CASSESGDRGRETQYF. The DNA for the CDR3 is TGCGCCAGCAGTGAGTCGGGCGACAGGGGGCGAGAGACCCAGTACTTC.

This clonotype occurred many times. This chain connects TRBV20-1 to TRBJ2-3; TRBD2 matches at 8 bases. Per germline, CDR1 DFQATT and CDR2 SNEGSKA (reference sequence). V was clipped by 5 bases and J by 2 bases; unmatched bases: 9. The CDR3 totals 15 residues. CDR3 DNA: TGCAGTGCTTGGATAGCGGGGAAAGACACAGATACGCAGTATTTT. Its translation: CSAWIAGKDTDTQYF.

Ten or more counts support this clonotype. The rearrangement joins TRBV6-2 or TRBV6-3 to TRBJ1-2; D gene unclear. CDR1 is MNHEY and CDR2 is SVGEGT in the germline V gene. This CDR3 comprises 12 residues. With 5 bases removed from V and 4 bases from J, the gap between germline ends came to 8 bases. The CDR3 region has the DNA TGTGCCAGCAGTCCCTCGTCCTATGGCTACACCTTC. It specifies CASSPSSYGYTF.

The J gene is TRBJ1-4, the V gene TRBV30; TRBD1 agrees at 9 bases. CDR1 and CDR2 (germline): GTSNPN, SVGIG (reference sequence). V dropped 7 bases and J dropped 5; count of bases not matched to a gene: 8. This CDR3 contains 14 residues. Written as DNA, the CDR3 is TGTGCCTCGGATACCGGGACAGGGAATGAAAAACTGTTTTTT. Its protein product is CASDTGTGNEKLFF.

This clonotype occurred many times. This chain links TRBV3-1 with TRBJ2-7; D is unresolved. CDR3 length: 14 residues. Trimming took 0 bases from V and 0 from J, leaving 6 bases between them. Germline V gene data show CDR1 as LGHDT and CDR2 as YNNKEL (reference sequence). The CDR3 nucleotides are TGTGCCAGCAGCCAAGAGGGTAGCTCCTACGAGCAGTACTTC. It yields the protein CASSQEGSSYEQYF.

A word on this clonotype: This CDR3 is missing its conserved last phenylalanine or tryptophan, likely due to a read error. No DNA is shown, since the ends of the CDR3 on it are uncertain; the CDR3 is the one TCRdb lists. The chain couples TRBV7-9 to TRBJ1-6. The germline V gene has CDR1 SEHNR and CDR2 FQNEAQ (reference sequence). The CDR3 has 12 amino acids, counting both end residues. CDR3 residues: CASSLGVGRTSS.

This clonotype was observed many times. Germline is not matched at one junction end, which may reflect a read error. The chain employs TRBV6-5 and TRBJ1-2; D call uncertain. Germline CDR1 and CDR2: MNHEY and SVGAGI. The CDR3 contains 15 residues. In DNA form, the CDR3 reads TGTGCCAGCAGTCACTCGGTCAGAGTCCTATTGGGCTACACCTTC. This sequence encodes CASSHSVRVLLGYTF.

The V call is TRBV5-1, the J call TRBJ2-5, with TRBD2 identical over 14 bases. V trimming: 4 bases; J trimming: 1 base; junction bases outside the gene matches: 6. Looked up from germline, CDR1 is SGHRS and CDR2 is YFSETQ. The CDR3 has 17 amino acids. The CDR3 region is CASSTGTSGRSQETQYF. DNA of the CDR3: TGCGCCAGCAGCACCGGGACTAGCGGGAGATCCCAAGAGACCCAGTACTTC. Supplemented by reference TRBV5-1 and TRBJ2-5, the full variable domain reads KAGVTQTPRYLIKTRGQQVTLSCSPISGHRSVSWYQQTPGQGLQFLFEYFSETQRNKGNFPGRFSGRQFSNSRSEMNVSTLELGDSALYLCASSTGTSGRSQETQYFGPGTRLLVL.

V gene TRBV12-3 or TRBV12-4 combines with J gene TRBJ1-2; the D gene is possibly TRBD1 (5 bases). The CDR3 is 12 amino acids. Trimming pared 5 bases from V and 7 bases from J, leaving 11 bases between. This CDR3 reads CASSRQGFGYTF. CDR3 DNA sequence: TGTGCCAGCAGTCGCCAGGGTTTTGGCTACACCTTC.

This clonotype was observed at least ten times. This may be a read error, as it is one base from a much larger clone. The CDR3 spells CASSGTGANSPLHF. CDR3 nucleotides: TGTGCCAGCAGCGGGACAGGGGCTAATTCACCCCTCCACTTT. The chain has TRBV5-4 and TRBJ1-6; 10 nucleotides agree with TRBD1. The germline V gene has CDR1 SGHNT and CDR2 YYREEE (reference sequence). Trimming cost V 4 bases and J 6 bases; bases outside gene matches: 1. There are 14 residues in the CDR3. Complete variable domain (other parts from reference TRBV5-4 and TRBJ1-6): ETGVTQSPTHLIKTRGQQVTLRCSSQSGHNTVSWYQQALGQGPQFIFQYYREEENGRGNFPPRFSGLQFPNYSSELNVNALELDDSALYLCASSGTGANSPLHFGNGTRLTVT.

The rearrangement uses TRBV18 and TRBJ2-2; possible D gene TRBD1, 5 bases. Between the trimmed V and J ends, which lost 1 base and 2 bases, there was a span of 8 bases. This CDR3 has 15 residues. Germline V gene lookup returns CDR1 KGHSH and CDR2 LQKENI. The DNA of the CDR3 is TGTGCCAGCTCACCACAGCAGGGTAACACCGGGGAGCTGTTTTTT. This codes for CASSPQQGNTGELFF.

This clonotype was seen many times. In DNA form, the CDR3 reads TGTGCCAGCAGTCACCCTAATACAGCTACCGGTAACACCGGGGAGCTGTTTTTT. Its translation: CASSHPNTATGNTGELFF. The chain is built from TRBV6-5 and TRBJ2-2; no firm D call. Germline lookup yields CDR1 MNHEY and CDR2 SVGAGI. The CDR3 spans 18 residues. Trimming stripped 5 bases from V and 2 bases from J, with 21 bases between.

The chain couples TRBV7-3 to TRBJ1-2; possible D gene TRBD1, 6 bases. Trimming removed 2 bases at V and 1 base at J, with 20 bases between. Per germline, CDR1 SGHTA and CDR2 FQGTGA. This CDR3 region has 18 residues. In nucleotides, the CDR3 is TGTGCCAGCAGCTTAGCGGGGGGTGGCGAACAGGGTAACTATGGCTACACCTTC. Its translation: CASSLAGGGEQGNYGYTF.

This clonotype has a handful of counts. The rearrangement joins TRBV27 to TRBJ1-1, with D possibly being TRBD1 (5 bases). CDR3 length: 15 residues. Germline V gene lookup returns CDR1 MNHEY and CDR2 SMNVEV (reference sequence). V shed 5 bases and J shed 2 bases, with 15 bases lying between them. The CDR3 DNA reads TGTGCCAGCAGTCCCCACCGGGACGGCAACACTGAAGCTTTCTTT. Encoded protein: CASSPHRDGNTEAFF.

The J gene is TRBJ2-3, the V gene TRBV6-5; 8 positions agree with TRBD2. J lost 4 bases, V lost 6 bases, and 6 bases had no gene match. Germline values: CDR1 MNHEY, CDR2 SVGAGI. The CDR3 runs to 14 residues. The CDR3 loop is CASRRGRRSDTQYF. CDR3 coding DNA: TGTGCCAGCAGACGCGGGAGGAGGTCAGATACGCAGTATTTT.

This clonotype was counted many times. This may come from a read error, since a much larger clone is one base off. The chain uses TRBV24-1 and TRBJ2-2; TRBD2 aligns across 8 bases. Germline lookup yields CDR1 KGHDR and CDR2 SFDVKD. This CDR3 has 14 amino acids. J lost 5 bases, V lost 7 bases, and 5 bases had no gene match. CDR3 amino acids: CATSVGLETGELFF. In DNA, the CDR3 is TGTGCCACCAGCGTGGGACTAGAGACCGGGGAGCTGTTTTTT.

The table lists this clonotype with many counts. This CDR3 is CASSQTGRSDTQYF. CDR3 in DNA: TGTGCCAGCAGCCAGACAGGGAGGTCAGATACGCAGTATTTT. The chain has TRBV3-1 and TRBJ2-3; the D gene is possibly TRBD1 (7 bases). Trimming removed 3 bases at V and 4 bases at J, with 11 bases between. Germline loops: CDR1 LGHDT, CDR2 YNNKEL (reference sequence). The CDR3 has 14 amino acids.

Ten or more counts support this clonotype. An end of the junction differs from the germline gene, which may be a read error. V usage is TRBV5-1 and J usage is TRBJ2-5, with D unclear. The CDR3 has 11 amino acids. Germline assignment: CDR1 SGHRS and CDR2 YFSETQ. The CDR3 region has the DNA TGTGCCAGCAGCTCCCAAGAGACCCAGTACTTC. It codes for CASSSQETQYF.